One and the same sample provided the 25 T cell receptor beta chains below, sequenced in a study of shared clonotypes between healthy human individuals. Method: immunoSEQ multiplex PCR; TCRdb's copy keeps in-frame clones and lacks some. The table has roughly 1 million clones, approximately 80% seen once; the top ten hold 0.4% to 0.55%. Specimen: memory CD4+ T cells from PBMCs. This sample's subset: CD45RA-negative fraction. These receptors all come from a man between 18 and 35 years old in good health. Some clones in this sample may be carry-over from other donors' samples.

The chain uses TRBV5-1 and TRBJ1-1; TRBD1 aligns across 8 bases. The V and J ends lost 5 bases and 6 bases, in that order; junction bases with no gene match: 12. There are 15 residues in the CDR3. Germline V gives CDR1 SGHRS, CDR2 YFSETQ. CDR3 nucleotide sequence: TGCGCCAGCAGGTCGCAGGGGGCGAGGGAAGCTGAAGCTTTCTTT. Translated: CASRSQGAREAEAFF.

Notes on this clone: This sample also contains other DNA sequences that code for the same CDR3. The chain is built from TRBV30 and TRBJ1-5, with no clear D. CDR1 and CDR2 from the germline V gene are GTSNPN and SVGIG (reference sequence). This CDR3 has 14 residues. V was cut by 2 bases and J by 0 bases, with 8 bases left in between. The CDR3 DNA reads TGTGCCTGGAGTATCGGCGATAGCAATCAGCCCCAGCATTTT. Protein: CAWSIGDSNQPQHF.

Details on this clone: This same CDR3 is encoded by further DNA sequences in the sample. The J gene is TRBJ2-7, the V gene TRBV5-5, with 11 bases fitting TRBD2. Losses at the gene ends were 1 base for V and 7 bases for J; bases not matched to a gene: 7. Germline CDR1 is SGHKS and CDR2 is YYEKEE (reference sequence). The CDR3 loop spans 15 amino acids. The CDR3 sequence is CASSLILAGVREQYF. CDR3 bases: TGTGCCAGCAGCTTGATACTAGCGGGAGTGCGGGAGCAGTACTTC.

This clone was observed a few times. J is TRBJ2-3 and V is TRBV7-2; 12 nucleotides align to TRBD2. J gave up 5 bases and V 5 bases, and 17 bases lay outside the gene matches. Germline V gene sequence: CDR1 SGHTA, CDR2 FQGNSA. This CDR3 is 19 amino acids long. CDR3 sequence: CASSRTSGKVLGLLDTQYF. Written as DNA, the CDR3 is TGTGCCAGCAGCCGGACTAGCGGGAAGGTTTTGGGGTTGTTAGATACGCAGTATTTT.

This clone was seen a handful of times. The CDR3 DNA reads TGTGCCAGCAGCCTCGGGGGGGCGGGAGTTGGGACAGATACGCAGTATTTT. Its translation is CASSLGGAGVGTDTQYF. The chain combines TRBV7-8 with TRBJ2-3; the match to TRBD2 covers 8 bases. Germline V gene sequence: CDR1 SGHVS, CDR2 FQNEAQ. J gave up 3 bases and V 5 bases, and 13 bases lay outside the gene matches. The CDR3 contains 17 residues.

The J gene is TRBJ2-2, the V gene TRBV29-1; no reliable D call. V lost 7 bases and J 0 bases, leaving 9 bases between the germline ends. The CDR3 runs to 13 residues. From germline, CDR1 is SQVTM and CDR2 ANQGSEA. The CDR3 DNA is TGCAGCGCCCGCTATACGAACACCGGGGAGCTGTTTTTT. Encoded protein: CSARYTNTGELFF.

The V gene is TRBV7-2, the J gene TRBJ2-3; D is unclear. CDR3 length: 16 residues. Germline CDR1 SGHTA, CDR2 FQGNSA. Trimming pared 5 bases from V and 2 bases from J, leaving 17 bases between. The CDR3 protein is CASSLPLTRSTDTQYF. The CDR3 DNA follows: TGTGCCAGCAGCCTCCCCCTCACACGTTCCACAGATACGCAGTATTTT. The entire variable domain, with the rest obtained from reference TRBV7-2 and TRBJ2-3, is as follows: GAGVSQSPSNKVTEKGKDVELRCDPISGHTALYWYRQSLGQGLEFLIYFQGNSAPDKSGLPSDRFSAERTGGSVSTLTIQRTQQEDSAVYLCASSLPLTRSTDTQYFGPGTRLTVL.

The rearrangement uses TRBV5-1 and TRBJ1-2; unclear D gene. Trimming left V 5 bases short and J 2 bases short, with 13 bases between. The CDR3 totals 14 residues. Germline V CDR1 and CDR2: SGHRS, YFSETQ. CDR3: CASSRSAGNYGYTF. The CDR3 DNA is TGCGCCAGCAGTCGGTCGGCGGGGAACTATGGCTACACCTTC.

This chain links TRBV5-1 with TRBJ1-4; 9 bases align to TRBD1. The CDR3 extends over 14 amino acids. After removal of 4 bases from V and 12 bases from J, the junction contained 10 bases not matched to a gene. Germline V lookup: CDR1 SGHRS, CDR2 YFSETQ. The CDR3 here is CASSAETGGTELFF. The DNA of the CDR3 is TGCGCCAGCAGCGCGGAGACAGGGGGTACAGAACTGTTTTTT.

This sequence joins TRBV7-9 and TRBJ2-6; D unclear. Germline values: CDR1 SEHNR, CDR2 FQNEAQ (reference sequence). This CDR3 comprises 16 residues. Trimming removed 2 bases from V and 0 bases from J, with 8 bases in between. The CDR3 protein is CASSLWRPSGANVLTF. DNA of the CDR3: TGTGCCAGCAGCTTATGGCGGCCCTCTGGGGCCAACGTCCTGACTTTC. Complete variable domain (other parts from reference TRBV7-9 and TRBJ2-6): DTGVSQNPRHKITKRGQNVTFRCDPISEHNRLYWYRQTLGQGPEFLTYFQNEAQLEKSRLLSDRFSAERPKGSFSTLEIQRTEQGDSAMYLCASSLWRPSGANVLTFGAGSRLTVL.

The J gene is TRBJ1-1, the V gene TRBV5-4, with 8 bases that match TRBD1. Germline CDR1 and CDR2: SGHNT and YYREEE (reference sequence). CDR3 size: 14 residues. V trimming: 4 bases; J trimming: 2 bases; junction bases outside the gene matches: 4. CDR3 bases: TGTGCCAGCAGCCTTACAGGGGGTAACACTGAAGCTTTCTTT. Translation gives CASSLTGGNTEAFF. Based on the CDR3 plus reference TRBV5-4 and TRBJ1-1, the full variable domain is ETGVTQSPTHLIKTRGQQVTLRCSSQSGHNTVSWYQQALGQGPQFIFQYYREEENGRGNFPPRFSGLQFPNYSSELNVNALELDDSALYLCASSLTGGNTEAFFGQGTRLTVV.

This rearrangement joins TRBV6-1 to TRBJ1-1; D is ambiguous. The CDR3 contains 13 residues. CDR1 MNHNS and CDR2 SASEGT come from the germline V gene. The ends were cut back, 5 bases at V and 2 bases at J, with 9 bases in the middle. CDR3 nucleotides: TGTGCCAGCAGTAGGGAGGGCAACACTGAAGCTTTCTTT. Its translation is CASSREGNTEAFF.

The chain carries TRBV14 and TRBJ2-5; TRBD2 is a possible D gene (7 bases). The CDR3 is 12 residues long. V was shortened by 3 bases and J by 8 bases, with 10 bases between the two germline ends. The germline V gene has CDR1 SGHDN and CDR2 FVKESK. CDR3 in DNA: TGTGCCAGCAGCCACCGGGGGGCCACCCAGTACTTC. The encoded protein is CASSHRGATQYF.

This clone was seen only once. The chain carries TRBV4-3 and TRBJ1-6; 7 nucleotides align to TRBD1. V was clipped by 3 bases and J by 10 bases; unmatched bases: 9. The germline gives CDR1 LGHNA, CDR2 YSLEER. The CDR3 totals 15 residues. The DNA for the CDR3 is TGCGCCAGCAGCCAGAATTCAGGGGGTCGATCACCCCTCCACTTT. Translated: CASSQNSGGRSPLHF.

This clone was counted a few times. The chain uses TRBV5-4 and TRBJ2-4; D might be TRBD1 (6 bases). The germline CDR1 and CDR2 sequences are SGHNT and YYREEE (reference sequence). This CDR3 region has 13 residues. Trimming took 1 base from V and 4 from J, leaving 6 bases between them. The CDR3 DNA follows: TGTGCCAGCAGCTTGCAGGGGAAAAACATTCAGTACTTC. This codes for CASSLQGKNIQYF. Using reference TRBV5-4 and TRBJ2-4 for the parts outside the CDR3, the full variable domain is ETGVTQSPTHLIKTRGQQVTLRCSSQSGHNTVSWYQQALGQGPQFIFQYYREEENGRGNFPPRFSGLQFPNYSSELNVNALELDDSALYLCASSLQGKNIQYFGAGTRLSVL.

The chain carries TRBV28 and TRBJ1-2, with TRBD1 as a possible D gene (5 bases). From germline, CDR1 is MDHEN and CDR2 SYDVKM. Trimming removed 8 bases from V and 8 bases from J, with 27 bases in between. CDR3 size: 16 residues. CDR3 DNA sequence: TGTGCCAGCGGTCGACCCGGGACGGTGCCCTATAGCGGCTACACCTTC. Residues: CASGRPGTVPYSGYTF.

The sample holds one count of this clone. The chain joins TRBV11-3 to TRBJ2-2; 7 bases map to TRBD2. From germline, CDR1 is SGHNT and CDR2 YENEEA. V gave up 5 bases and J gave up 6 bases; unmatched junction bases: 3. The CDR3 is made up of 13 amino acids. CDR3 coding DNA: TGTGCCAGCAGCACGGGAGGCTCCGGGGAGCTGTTTTTT. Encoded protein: CASSTGGSGELFF. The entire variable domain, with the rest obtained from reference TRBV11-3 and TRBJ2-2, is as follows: EAGVVQSPRYKIIEKKQPVAFWCNPISGHNTLYWYLQNLGQGPELLIRYENEEAVDDSQLPKDRFSAERLKGVDSTLKIQPAELGDSAVYLCASSTGGSGELFFGEGSRLTVL.

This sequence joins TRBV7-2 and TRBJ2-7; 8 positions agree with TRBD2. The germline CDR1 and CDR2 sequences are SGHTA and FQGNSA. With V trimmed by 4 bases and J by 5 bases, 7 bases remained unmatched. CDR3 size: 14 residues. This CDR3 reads CASSSREGPNEQYF. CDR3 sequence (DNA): TGTGCCAGCAGCTCCCGGGAGGGCCCTAACGAGCAGTACTTC.

The CDR3 region has the DNA TGCGCCAGCAGCTCGATCCCTGGACAGGGAGCCGAGCAGTACTTC. It specifies CASSSIPGQGAEQYF. The V gene is TRBV5-1, the J gene TRBJ2-7, with 8 bases that match TRBD1. J was trimmed by 6 bases and V by 3 bases; bases with no gene match: 11. Per the germline V gene, CDR1 is SGHRS and CDR2 is YFSETQ. The CDR3 runs 15 residues.

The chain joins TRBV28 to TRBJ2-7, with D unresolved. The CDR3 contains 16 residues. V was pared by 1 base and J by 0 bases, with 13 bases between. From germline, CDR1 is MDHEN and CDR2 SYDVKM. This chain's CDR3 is CASSLFGSLSSYEQYF. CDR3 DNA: TGTGCCAGCAGTTTATTTGGGTCGTTAAGCTCCTACGAGCAGTACTTC.

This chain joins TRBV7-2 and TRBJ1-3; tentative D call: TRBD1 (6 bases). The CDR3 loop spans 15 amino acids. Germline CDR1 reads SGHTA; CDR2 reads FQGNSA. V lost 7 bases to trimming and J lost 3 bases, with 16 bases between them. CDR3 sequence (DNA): TGTGCCAGCACCCCAAGTAGGGGGAATGGAAACACCATATATTTT. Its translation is CASTPSRGNGNTIYF.

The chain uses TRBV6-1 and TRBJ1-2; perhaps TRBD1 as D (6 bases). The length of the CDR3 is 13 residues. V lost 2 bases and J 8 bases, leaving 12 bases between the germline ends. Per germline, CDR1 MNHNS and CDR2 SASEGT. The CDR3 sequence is CASSELGAGGYTF. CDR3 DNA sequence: TGTGCCAGCAGTGAATTGGGGGCGGGCGGCTACACCTTC.

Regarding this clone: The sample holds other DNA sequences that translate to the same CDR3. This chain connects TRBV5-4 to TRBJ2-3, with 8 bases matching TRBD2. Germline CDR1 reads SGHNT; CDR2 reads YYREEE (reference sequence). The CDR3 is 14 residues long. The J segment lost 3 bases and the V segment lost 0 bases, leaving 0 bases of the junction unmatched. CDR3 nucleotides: TGTGCCAGCAGCTTGGCGGGAGGGACAGATACGCAGTATTTT. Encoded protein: CASSLAGGTDTQYF.

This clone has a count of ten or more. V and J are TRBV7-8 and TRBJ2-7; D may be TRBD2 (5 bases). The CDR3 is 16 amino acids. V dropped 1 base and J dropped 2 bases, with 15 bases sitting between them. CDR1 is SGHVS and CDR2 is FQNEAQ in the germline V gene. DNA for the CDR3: TGTGCCAGCAGCTTAGTGTCCGGGCCCGGGGCCTACGAGCAGTACTTC. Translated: CASSLVSGPGAYEQYF.

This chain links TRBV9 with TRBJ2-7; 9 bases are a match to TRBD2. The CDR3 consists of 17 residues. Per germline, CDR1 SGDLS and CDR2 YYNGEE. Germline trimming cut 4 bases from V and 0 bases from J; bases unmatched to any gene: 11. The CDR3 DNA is TGTGCCAGCAGCCCCCGCGTAGCGGGAGCCGGCTCCTACGAGCAGTACTTC. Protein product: CASSPRVAGAGSYEQYF.